The T cell receptor beta chain under discussion was sequenced for a study of cytomegalovirus exposure and HLA in healthy donors. This clone was recorded once. The PCR used 60 Vbeta and 13 Jbeta primers. Measured with immunoSEQ multiplex PCR; TCRdb has only the in-frame clones, and not every one. Here the sample spans about 150,000 clones, around 80% being singletons. The TCR originated in a young man in good health and CMV-seropositive. Input material: PBMCs.

CDR3 nucleotide sequence: TGCGCCAGCAGCCACTCACTAGCGGGTACAGATACGCAGTATTTT. It codes for CASSHSLAGTDTQYF. The J gene is TRBJ2-3, the V gene TRBV4-1; 9 bases are shared with TRBD2. The trim removed 3 bases at V and 3 bases at J, leaving 4 bases unmatched. Per the germline V gene, CDR1 is MGHRA and CDR2 is YSYEKL. This CDR3 is built from 15 residues.